The rows below give T cell receptor beta chains drawn from one sample of a study of T cell repertoires in cytomegalovirus infection. Via MiXCR, TCRdb re-called the reads, giving one row per CDR3 protein. The sample comprises about 500,000 distinct CDR3 sequences, roughly a third of which are singletons, and about a sixth rests with the top ten. Their antigens are not known. The sample was cultured PBMCs, taken from culture after CMV antigen stimulation. The receptors stem from a human donor in good health (CMV status not recorded). Some clones in this sample may be carry-over from other donors' samples. Each CDR3 is given with its conserved first and last residue.

V: TRBV27
J: TRBJ2-7
CDR3: CASSPSWGTEQYF

V: TRBV4-1
J: TRBJ2-1
CDR3: CASSQDLLAGPGRDNEQFF

V: TRBV7-2
J: TRBJ1-3
CDR3: CASSLDSVSGNTIYF

V: TRBV7-9
J: TRBJ1-1
CDR3: CASSPFKGEAFF

V: TRBV28
J: TRBJ2-3
CDR3: CASSFTGGLTDTQYF

V: TRBV6-5
J: TRBJ2-1
CDR3: CASSYSVGGTEQFF

V: TRBV18
J: TRBJ1-2
CDR3: CASSPSGDGYTF

V: TRBV7-2
J: TRBJ2-3
CDR3: CASRGDFSRTDTQYF

V: TRBV10-3
J: TRBJ2-3
CDR3: CAINPGGRPDTQYF

V: TRBV20-1
J: TRBJ1-1
CDR3: CSASTVQNTEAFF

V: TRBV6-2/TRBV6-3
J: TRBJ2-1
CDR3: CASSYGQYNEQFF

V: TRBV20-1
J: TRBJ2-7
CDR3: CSAFTGWYEQYF

V: TRBV19
J: TRBJ1-3
CDR3: CASSADREATGNTIYF

V: TRBV5-6
J: TRBJ2-1
CDR3: CASSPDMGLNLGEQFF

V: TRBV30
J: TRBJ1-1
CDR3: CAWSRSGLHTTEAFF